The 10 T cell receptor beta chains reported below all come from one sample, sequenced in a study of cytomegalovirus exposure and HLA in healthy donors. The PCR used 60 Vbeta and 13 Jbeta primers. Clones were read by immunoSEQ multiplex PCR, and TCRdb kept only the in-frame ones, dropping some. The sample lists 270,000 or so clones; about nine tenths were seen once. Sequenced material: PBMCs. The receptors stem from a girl aged 2 to 10 in good health and CMV-seronegative.

This chain joins TRBV6-5 and TRBJ1-1, with no clear D. Germline V gives CDR1 MNHEY, CDR2 SVGAGI. Trimming shortened V by 4 bases and J by 0 bases, and 15 bases separated the two germline ends. There are 16 residues in the CDR3. The CDR3 reads CASSSLPRPLNTEAFF. CDR3 coding DNA: TGTGCCAGCAGTTCCTTACCCAGGCCTCTGAACACTGAAGCTTTCTTT.

The gene calls are TRBV6-5 and TRBJ1-5; 9 positions match TRBD1. V trimming: 4 bases; J trimming: 7 bases; junction bases outside the gene matches: 5. The CDR3 has 14 amino acids. Germline V CDR1 and CDR2: MNHEY, SVGAGI. CDR3 coding DNA: TGTGCCAGCAGTTCGACAGGGGGATACCAGCCCCAGCATTTT. Translating gives CASSSTGGYQPQHF.

The chain employs TRBV10-1 and TRBJ2-3; D uncertain. The ends were cut back, 0 bases at V and 0 bases at J, with 7 bases in the middle. Germline lookup yields CDR1 WNHNN and CDR2 SYGVQD (reference sequence). The CDR3 totals 15 residues. CDR3 DNA: TGCGCCAGCAGTGAGTCGGTAACTAGCACAGATACGCAGTATTTT. This gives the protein CASSESVTSTDTQYF.

This sequence joins TRBV30 and TRBJ1-2, with D maybe TRBD1 (6 bases). V was cut by 4 bases and J by 0 bases, with 9 bases left in between. The CDR3 is 13 residues long. Germline V gives CDR1 GTSNPN, CDR2 SVGIG (reference sequence). The CDR3 coding sequence is TGTGCCTGGAACAGGGAGTCTAACTATGGCTACACCTTC. Protein product: CAWNRESNYGYTF. Full variable domain (outside the CDR3, taken from reference TRBV30 and TRBJ1-2): SQTIHQWPATLVQPVGSPLSLECTVEGTSNPNLYWYRQAAGRGLQLLFYSVGIGQISSEVPQNLSASRPQDRQFILSSKKLLLSDSGFYLCAWNRESNYGYTFGSGTRLTVV.

This clone was detected only once. This chain connects TRBV25-1 to TRBJ2-2; 9 bases are shared with TRBD1. The CDR3 runs to 17 residues. From germline, CDR1 is MGHDK and CDR2 SYGVNS. J lost 1 base, V lost 3 bases, and 6 bases had no gene match. CDR3 amino acids: CASSDSGTGRNTGELFF. The CDR3 nucleotides are TGTGCCAGCAGTGACTCCGGGACAGGGCGGAACACCGGGGAGCTGTTTTTT.

This clone was recorded once. This chain joins TRBV2 and TRBJ1-6; D is possibly TRBD1 (5 bases). Trimming removed 0 bases at V and 7 bases at J, with 13 bases between. The CDR3 is 16 residues long. CDR1 is SNHLY, CDR2 FYNNEI, per germline. CDR3 DNA sequence: TGTGCCAGCAGTGAAGCGCTCGGGGGAAGCAATTCACCCCTCCACTTT. Its translation: CASSEALGGSNSPLHF.

This clone was found once. The V gene is TRBV11-2, the J gene TRBJ2-3, with TRBD2 matching over 12 bases. The CDR3 covers 19 residues. V lost 4 bases and J lost 4; bases outside the gene matches: 15. From germline, CDR1 is SGHAT and CDR2 FQNNGV. CDR3 sequence reads: CASSSAPEASGGGSDTQYF. CDR3 nucleotide sequence: TGTGCCAGCAGCTCCGCCCCTGAGGCTAGCGGGGGGGGGTCAGATACGCAGTATTTT.

The rearrangement joins TRBV28 to TRBJ1-4, with D uncertain. V lost 3 bases, J lost 7 bases, and 12 bases lay in between. CDR1 and CDR2 (germline): MDHEN, SYDVKM. This CDR3 contains 14 residues. The CDR3: CASSFVGLGEKLFF. CDR3 bases: TGTGCCAGCAGTTTCGTCGGGTTGGGTGAAAAACTGTTTTTT.

This clone was seen more than once but under ten times. The chain combines TRBV6-5 with TRBJ2-7, with a tentative D call TRBD2 (6 bases). V lost 3 bases and J 3 bases, leaving 15 bases between the germline ends. CDR1 and CDR2 from the germline V gene are MNHEY and SVGAGI. The CDR3 has 15 amino acids. CDR3 in DNA: TGTGCCAGCAGTTATTTCGCTAGCGCAAGCTACGAGCAGTACTTC. Its protein product is CASSYFASASYEQYF.

This chain joins TRBV7-2 and TRBJ2-2; D call uncertain. The germline V and J ends were trimmed by 5 bases and 2 bases, with 9 bases remaining between them. This CDR3 has 14 residues. Per the germline V gene, CDR1 is SGHTA and CDR2 is FQGNSA. The CDR3 sequence is CASSITTNTGELFF. The CDR3, as DNA: TGTGCCAGCAGCATAACGACTAACACCGGGGAGCTGTTTTTT.